This TCR beta chain stems from a study of shared T cell receptors in the human thymus. The assay was immunoSEQ multiplex PCR, and TCRdb's table has in-frame clones only and misses some. The sample has hundreds of thousands of clones, approximately 85% seen once. These same data were also listed under a study on human thymus T cells. This second study says: Healthy Finnish infants having corrective surgery for congenital heart defects served as donors. Thymic and blood repertoires appeared to show biased V and J gene usage.

The origin of this receptor is a girl under three years old with a congenital heart defect. Material for sequencing was thymocytes.

The CDR3 DNA reads TGCGCCAGCAGCCAAATCCTCGCAGCTAACTATGGCTACACCTTC. As protein: CASSQILAANYGYTF. The J gene is TRBJ1-2, the V gene TRBV4-1, with unresolved D. The CDR3 runs to 15 residues. V lost 2 bases and J 0 bases, leaving 10 bases between the germline ends. Germline CDR1 is MGHRA and CDR2 is YSYEKL.